Shown below are 28 T cell receptor beta chains from a single sample sequenced in a study of blood T cell repertoires in COVID-19. Data came from immunoSEQ multiplex PCR; TCRdb stores just in-frame clones and leaves some out. The sample has about 42,000 clones, 77% seen once. The sequenced sample consisted of peripheral blood. The receptors here all came from a woman aged 70-85 years with acute or convalescent COVID-19.

This chain connects TRBV11-2 to TRBJ2-1, with TRBD2 matching 11 bases. This CDR3 comprises 18 residues. J gave up 2 bases and V 5 bases, and 11 bases lay outside the gene matches. The germline V gene has CDR1 SGHAT and CDR2 FQNNGV. The CDR3 is CASSPTHSGRAAYNEQFF. The CDR3 nucleotides read TGTGCCAGCAGCCCTACCCATAGCGGGAGGGCCGCCTACAATGAGCAGTTCTTC.

This clone was recorded only once. Given a much more abundant clone one base away, this may be a read error. This sequence joins TRBV7-2 and TRBJ1-2; TRBD1 matches 10 bases. CDR1 is SGHTA and CDR2 is FQGNSA in the germline V gene. The CDR3 spans 16 residues. CDR3 DNA sequence: TGTGCCGGCAGCGTGACAGGGGGCCCCTCTAACTATGGCTACACCTTC. This encodes CAGSVTGGPSNYGYTF.

The rearrangement uses TRBV6-5 and TRBJ1-1; 10 bases are shared with TRBD1. V was pared by 6 bases and J by 1 base, with 5 bases of the junction left unmatched. Germline V CDR1 and CDR2: MNHEY, SVGAGI. CDR3 length equals 15 residues. CDR3 sequence (DNA): TGTGCCAGCAGCGATCGGACAGGGGGGAACACTGAAGCTTTCTTT. Its protein is CASSDRTGGNTEAFF.

J is TRBJ1-1 and V is TRBV18; D gene unclear. Germline lookup yields CDR1 KGHSH and CDR2 LQKENI. Trimming shortened V by 2 bases and J by 8 bases, and 9 bases separated the two germline ends. The CDR3 covers 12 residues. CDR3 protein: CASSPVGVEAFF. CDR3 DNA sequence: TGTGCCAGCTCACCAGTCGGGGTAGAAGCTTTCTTT.

The chain has TRBV7-3 and TRBJ2-3; 9 positions agree with TRBD2. Germline V gene data show CDR1 as SGHTA and CDR2 as FQGTGA. V shed 2 bases and J 7 bases; nucleotides not matched to a gene: 7. This CDR3 contains 15 residues. This CDR3 is CASSLAAGGVNTQYF. For the CDR3, the DNA is TGTGCCAGCAGCTTAGCGGCGGGAGGGGTCAATACGCAGTATTTT.

This rearrangement joins TRBV3-1 (or the pseudogene TRBV3-2) to TRBJ2-7, with 11 bases matching TRBD2. With 3 bases clipped from V and 3 bases from J, the junction kept 7 bases outside the gene matches. The CDR3 runs to 16 residues. CDR1 and CDR2 (germline): LGHDT, YNNKEL (reference sequence). The CDR3 coding sequence is TGTGCCAGCAGCCAGTGGTCTAGCGGGGGGATCTACGAGCAGTACTTC. This codes for CASSQWSSGGIYEQYF.

A few counts support this clone. The V call is TRBV19, the J call TRBJ2-7, with D possibly TRBD1 on 6 matching bases. Trimming stripped 8 bases from V and 0 bases from J, with 17 bases between. The germline V gene encodes CDR1 LNHDA and CDR2 SQIVND (reference sequence). The CDR3 is made up of 15 amino acids. The chain's CDR3 is CASRTKTGNSYEQYF. CDR3 DNA sequence: TGTGCCAGTCGGACGAAGACAGGTAACTCCTACGAGCAGTACTTC.

CDR3 coding DNA: TGTGCCAGCAGTGACCTACAGCTGAACACTGAAGCTTTCTTT. It yields the protein CASSDLQLNTEAFF. This rearrangement joins TRBV27 to TRBJ1-1; D uncertain. Trimming removed 5 bases from V and 0 bases from J, with 10 bases in between. This CDR3 is built from 14 residues. Germline V gives CDR1 MNHEY, CDR2 SMNVEV (reference sequence).

J is TRBJ2-7 and V is TRBV7-3; weak D call: TRBD2 (5 bases). This CDR3 spans 13 amino acids. The germline gives CDR1 SGHTA, CDR2 FQGTGA. Trimming took off 5 bases at V and 4 bases at J, with 12 bases between the two ends. CDR3 region: CASSPAPGYEQYF. The CDR3 DNA reads as TGTGCCAGCAGCCCAGCCCCGGGATACGAGCAGTACTTC.

There are a few counts of this clone. The CDR3 reads CAWSVLGREQFF. DNA for the CDR3: TGTGCCTGGAGTGTGTTGGGGCGTGAGCAGTTCTTC. The chain uses TRBV30 and TRBJ2-1; weak D call: TRBD1 (5 bases). CDR1 is GTSNPN, CDR2 SVGIG, per germline (reference sequence). The CDR3 totals 12 residues. V dropped 0 bases and J dropped 9 bases, with 9 bases sitting between them.

The chain links TRBV5-5 to TRBJ1-2; tentative D call: TRBD1 (5 bases). This CDR3 has 13 amino acids. Germline V gene data show CDR1 as SGHKS and CDR2 as YYEKEE (reference sequence). V lost 1 base and J 8 bases, leaving 12 bases between the germline ends. The CDR3 nucleotides are TGTGCCAGCAGCTTGATCCAGGGTAGAGGCTACACCTTC. Protein: CASSLIQGRGYTF.

The chain joins TRBV11-1 to TRBJ1-1; D perhaps matches TRBD1 (5 bases). Trimming pared 1 base from V and 5 bases from J, leaving 11 bases between. Germline V gene sequence: CDR1 SGHAT, CDR2 FQDESV (reference sequence). The CDR3 has 14 residues. CDR3 protein: CASSLDRGKTEAFF. The CDR3 nucleotides are TGTGCCAGCAGCTTAGATCGGGGGAAGACTGAAGCTTTCTTT.

V and J are TRBV7-2 and TRBJ1-1; tentative D call: TRBD1 (6 bases). The CDR3 contains 13 residues. Germline assignment: CDR1 SGHTA and CDR2 FQGNSA. V lost 4 bases and J lost 7, with 13 bases in between. The CDR3 region is CASSSTGFNEAFF. DNA for the CDR3: TGTGCCAGCAGCTCGACAGGTTTTAATGAAGCTTTCTTT.

This chain joins TRBV7-3 and TRBJ2-5; no clear D. Germline-derived CDR1 and CDR2 are SGHTA and FQGTGA. Trimming took 0 bases from V and 2 from J, leaving 13 bases between them. This CDR3 has 16 amino acids. The CDR3 DNA reads TGTGCCAGCAGCTTAACGGGCCGCAGAGATCAAGAGACCCAGTACTTC. This sequence encodes CASSLTGRRDQETQYF.

The chain combines TRBV3-1 (or the pseudogene TRBV3-2) with TRBJ1-3, with D perhaps matching TRBD1 (6 bases). The germline gives CDR1 LGHDT, CDR2 YNNKEL (reference sequence). Trimming left V 4 bases short and J 12 bases short, with 22 bases between. CDR3 size: 15 residues. CDR3: CASSLDSRGKLRIYF. The CDR3 coding sequence is TGTGCCAGCAGCCTAGATTCCAGGGGCAAATTACGCATATATTTT.

The chain joins TRBV9 to TRBJ2-3; 13 nucleotides line up with TRBD2. The ends lost 3 bases at V and 7 bases at J; junction bases unmatched: 8. Germline CDR1 SGDLS, CDR2 YYNGEE. The CDR3 has 16 residues. The CDR3 bases are TGTGCCAGCAGCGGGCCACTAGCGGGGGGGCCGTATACGCAGTATTTT. Protein sequence: CASSGPLAGGPYTQYF.

This chain connects TRBV18 to TRBJ1-2; 9 bases line up with TRBD1. Looked up from germline, CDR1 is KGHSH and CDR2 is LQKENI. The CDR3 contains 15 residues. V dropped 5 bases and J dropped 6; count of bases not matched to a gene: 10. CDR3 sequence (DNA): TGTGCCAGCTCATTCCGGGACAGGGAGTTTAATGGCTACACCTTC. Encoded protein: CASSFRDREFNGYTF.

This clone turned up a few times. The chain combines TRBV7-3 with TRBJ1-6; the match to TRBD1 covers 7 bases. V lost 4 bases and J lost 7; bases outside the gene matches: 4. The CDR3 has 14 amino acids. Germline V gives CDR1 SGHTA, CDR2 FQGTGA. The CDR3 coding sequence is TGTGCCAGCAGCTCGACAGGGAGAAATTCACCCCTCCACTTT. Translating gives CASSSTGRNSPLHF.

The rearrangement joins TRBV24-1 to TRBJ2-1; D might be TRBD2 (5 bases). Trimming took 1 base from V and 12 from J, leaving 6 bases between them. Germline V gene data show CDR1 as KGHDR and CDR2 as SFDVKD. CDR3 size: 11 residues. CDR3 sequence reads: CATSDFRGQFF. The CDR3 nucleotides read TGTGCCACCAGTGATTTCCGGGGGCAGTTCTTC.

The CDR3 nucleotides are TGTGCCAGCAGCTTGTCGTGGGGCTGGCAAGAGACCCAGTACTTC. Encoded protein: CASSLSWGWQETQYF. The chain recombines TRBV28 with TRBJ2-5, with D possibly TRBD1 on 5 matching bases. This CDR3 region has 15 residues. Germline V lookup: CDR1 MDHEN, CDR2 SYDVKM. Trimming took off 6 bases at V and 2 bases at J, with 16 bases between the two ends.

The V and J genes are TRBV6-5 and TRBJ1-1; no clear D gene. Germline CDR1 MNHEY, CDR2 SVGAGI. Trimming took off 0 bases at V and 1 base at J, with 9 bases between the two ends. The CDR3 spans 15 residues. The CDR3 reads CASSYSRNPNTEAFF. The CDR3 coding sequence is TGTGCCAGCAGTTACTCGCGGAACCCGAACACTGAAGCTTTCTTT.

This clone was seen more than once but under ten times. The rearrangement uses TRBV7-2 and TRBJ2-7; 10 nucleotides line up with TRBD2. Unmatched junction bases numbered 12, after V lost 5 bases and J lost 5 bases. Germline V lookup: CDR1 SGHTA, CDR2 FQGNSA. This CDR3 has 16 amino acids. The CDR3, as DNA: TGTGCCAGCAGCCCAACCGAACCGGGACTAGCGCACGAGCAGTACTTC. It encodes CASSPTEPGLAHEQYF.

The chain uses TRBV30 and TRBJ2-3, with 11 bases aligning to TRBD2. This CDR3 spans 15 amino acids. V lost 5 bases, J lost 5 bases, and 9 bases stayed unmatched. Germline V CDR1 and CDR2: GTSNPN, SVGIG (reference sequence). CDR3 protein: CAWLGTSGGGDTQYF. CDR3 in DNA: TGTGCCTGGCTCGGGACTAGCGGAGGGGGAGATACGCAGTATTTT. The complete variable domain, with remaining parts taken from reference TRBV30 and TRBJ2-3, reads SQTIHQWPATLVQPVGSPLSLECTVEGTSNPNLYWYRQAAGRGLQLLFYSVGIGQISSEVPQNLSASRPQDRQFILSSKKLLLSDSGFYLCAWLGTSGGGDTQYFGPGTRLTVL.

This clone was seen only once. The J gene is TRBJ2-2, the V gene TRBV3-1 (or the pseudogene TRBV3-2); D is possibly TRBD2 (6 bases). With 4 bases removed from V and 9 bases from J, the gap between germline ends came to 18 bases. The CDR3 is 15 residues long. Germline CDR1 is LGHDT and CDR2 is YNNKEL (reference sequence). The CDR3 bases are TGTGCCAGCAGCCTAGCGGTTGGCAACGTTCGGGAGCTGTTTTTT. The encoded protein is CASSLAVGNVRELFF.

The chain is built from TRBV7-8 and TRBJ2-1; 7 positions agree with TRBD2. Germline V lookup: CDR1 SGHVS, CDR2 FQNEAQ. The V and J ends lost 2 bases and 8 bases, in that order; junction bases with no gene match: 9. This CDR3 region has 15 residues. CDR3 DNA sequence: TGTGCCAGCAGCTTACCCCGCGGGAGTCCGGATGAGCAGTTCTTC. Its translation: CASSLPRGSPDEQFF.

CDR3 loop: CASSQDSTGGLQPQHF. The CDR3, as DNA: TGCGCCAGCAGCCAAGATTCCACAGGGGGCCTCCAGCCCCAGCATTTT. The chain combines TRBV4-1 with TRBJ1-5; 9 nucleotides line up with TRBD1. Trimming took 0 bases from V and 7 from J; bases not matched to a gene: 7. This CDR3 comprises 16 residues. From germline, CDR1 is MGHRA and CDR2 YSYEKL.

The genes are TRBV4-1 and TRBJ1-1, with 8 bases matching TRBD1. The trim removed 2 bases at V and 1 base at J, leaving 6 bases unmatched. The germline CDR1 and CDR2 sequences are MGHRA and YSYEKL. CDR3 length equals 16 residues. The CDR3 DNA is TGCGCCAGCAGCCAATTGCAAGGGACAGGGAACACTGAAGCTTTCTTT. Its protein is CASSQLQGTGNTEAFF.

The J gene is TRBJ1-2, the V gene TRBV18, with D possibly being TRBD1 (5 bases). Germline V gene sequence: CDR1 KGHSH, CDR2 LQKENI. This CDR3 is 15 amino acids long. V lost 5 bases, J lost 4 bases, and 17 bases lay in between. The CDR3 nucleotides read TGTGCCAGCTCAGAGACAGCGAGCCTATCCTATGGCTACACCTTC. Its protein is CASSETASLSYGYTF.